In its sample, the clone carrying this T cell receptor (beta chain) was seen a few times. MiXCR, applied by TCRdb to the RT-PCR reads, yields one record per CDR3 protein. The top ten clones hold approximately 6.5% of a sample with hundreds of thousands of distinct CDR3 sequences, over 11% of them seen once. V lost 0 bases and J lost 0, with 10 bases in between. The CDR3 totals 16 residues. CDR1 and CDR2 (germline): SGHRS, YFSETQ. The data originate from a study of response to subunit inactivated influenza vaccine. The V gene is TRBV5-1, the J gene TRBJ2-1, with D maybe TRBD1 (6 bases). The origin of this receptor is a man aged 45 to 65 who received an inactivated influenza vaccine. The sample was PBMCs from blood, taken 14 days before vaccination. CDR3 nucleotides: TGCGCCAGCAGCTTGGGGACAGATTTCTCCTACAATGAGCAGTTCTTC. It codes for CASSLGTDFSYNEQFF.